Following are 21 T cell receptor beta chains from one sample sequenced in a study of monozygotic twins with cystic fibrosis (dated by TCRdb to 2020 to 2022). Library preparation was by the immunoSEQ multiplex PCR assay. Not all clones reach the TCRdb copy of this immuneACCESS table, which keeps in-frame sequences only. Checked studies attribute under half of the gap to unresolved V genes and leave the rest unexplained. Recorded for this sample are nearly 25,000 clones; roughly 90% of them occurred a single time. Roughly 0.28% of the sample goes to the ten largest clones. What was sequenced was blood. The receptors originated from a girl aged 2-10 years with cystic fibrosis.

V gene TRBV11-2 combines with J gene TRBJ1-5; D call uncertain. This CDR3 comprises 13 residues. Germline loops: CDR1 SGHAT, CDR2 FQNNGV. V was trimmed by 4 bases and J by 5 bases, leaving 9 bases between them. The CDR3 nucleotides are TGTGCCAGCAGCTCGTCCCCCCATCAGCCCCAGCATTTT. Its translation is CASSSSPHQPQHF.

V gene TRBV6-6 combines with J gene TRBJ2-2, with D unresolved. The CDR3 length is 13 residues. V dropped 2 bases and J dropped 6 bases, with 7 bases sitting between them. Germline loops: CDR1 MNHNY, CDR2 SVGAGI (reference sequence). The CDR3 here is CASSYISSGELFF. The CDR3 coding sequence is TGTGCCAGCAGTTACATAAGTTCCGGGGAGCTGTTTTTT.

The CDR3 nucleotides are TGTGCCAGCTCAGCGGGACTAGCGGGGGTTGAGCAGTTCTTC. This encodes CASSAGLAGVEQFF. J is TRBJ2-1 and V is TRBV18, with 14 bases lining up with TRBD2. V shed 5 bases, J shed 9 bases, and the junction held 3 bases outside the gene matches. Per germline, CDR1 KGHSH and CDR2 LQKENI. The CDR3 has 14 amino acids.

The V call is TRBV15, the J call TRBJ2-1; D is perhaps TRBD1 (6 bases). In germline, CDR1 is LNHNV, CDR2 YYDKDF (reference sequence). V lost 5 bases and J 3 bases, leaving 11 bases between the germline ends. The CDR3 has 14 residues. As DNA, the CDR3 is TGTGCCACCAGCCCGGGACACCTCTACAATGAGCAGTTCTTC. The encoded protein is CATSPGHLYNEQFF.

This chain uses TRBV5-4 with TRBJ1-2; 7 bases fit TRBD1. The CDR3 loop spans 12 amino acids. Germline V gene data show CDR1 as SGHNT and CDR2 as YYREEE (reference sequence). V shed 9 bases and J 4 bases; nucleotides not matched to a gene: 6. DNA of the CDR3: TGTGCCACTTCTAGGGACAGCTATGGCTACACCTTC. It encodes CATSRDSYGYTF.

This rearrangement joins TRBV29-1 to TRBJ2-1; the match to TRBD1 covers 8 bases. The CDR3 covers 13 residues. V lost 7 bases, J lost 4 bases, and 6 bases stayed unmatched. The germline CDR1 and CDR2 sequences are SQVTM and ANQGSEA. This chain's CDR3 is CSERQGPYNEQFF. CDR3 nucleotide sequence: TGCAGCGAACGACAGGGGCCATACAATGAGCAGTTCTTC.

This chain joins TRBV6-1 and TRBJ2-7, with TRBD1 as a possible D gene (5 bases). Trimming shortened V by 7 bases and J by 3 bases, and 19 bases separated the two germline ends. CDR3 length equals 15 residues. CDR1 and CDR2 from the germline V gene are MNHNS and SASEGT. CDR3 nucleotide sequence: TGTGCCAGCATCCTCAACCCAGACAGTTACTACGAGCAGTACTTC. It codes for CASILNPDSYYEQYF.

The gene calls are TRBV5-4 and TRBJ2-3; no clear D gene. The ends were cut back, 2 bases at V and 1 base at J, with 8 bases in the middle. Germline CDR1 is SGHNT and CDR2 is YYREEE (reference sequence). There are 14 residues in the CDR3. In nucleotides, the CDR3 is TGTGCCAGCAGCTTCGGTTTCGGCACAGATACGCAGTATTTT. Its translation: CASSFGFGTDTQYF.

The chain links TRBV5-4 to TRBJ2-1, with TRBD2 matching 9 bases. V shed 3 bases, J shed 0 bases, and the junction held 7 bases outside the gene matches. This CDR3 spans 17 amino acids. Germline V gene data show CDR1 as SGHNT and CDR2 as YYREEE (reference sequence). This CDR3 reads CASSSLSGGSSYNEQFF. CDR3 sequence (DNA): TGTGCCAGCAGCTCTTTGAGCGGGGGGAGCTCCTACAATGAGCAGTTCTTC.

This clone was seen only a few times. The V gene is TRBV7-9, the J gene TRBJ2-1; D gene uncertain. V was clipped by 4 bases and J by 0 bases, with 16 bases between them. Germline CDR1 is SEHNR and CDR2 is FQNEAQ (reference sequence). This CDR3 is built from 17 residues. CDR3 protein: CASSSRQTTSSYNEQFF. The CDR3 DNA reads TGTGCCAGCAGCTCAAGGCAAACTACGAGCTCCTACAATGAGCAGTTCTTC.

In its sample, this clone was seen once. The V call is TRBV9, the J call TRBJ1-1, with D possibly TRBD1 on 5 matching bases. CDR3 length: 15 residues. Germline V gene sequence: CDR1 SGDLS, CDR2 YYNGEE. The germline V and J ends were trimmed by 0 bases and 0 bases, with 9 bases remaining between them. In nucleotides, the CDR3 is TGTGCCAGCAGCGTAGGTCAGGGTTTGAACACTGAAGCTTTCTTT. The encoded protein is CASSVGQGLNTEAFF.

J is TRBJ1-6 and V is TRBV30; the match to TRBD1 covers 8 bases. CDR3 size: 18 residues. Germline V gene sequence: CDR1 GTSNPN, CDR2 SVGIG (reference sequence). V dropped 2 bases and J dropped 4; count of bases not matched to a gene: 13. The CDR3 is CAWSLRGQAKLYNSPLHF. CDR3 DNA: TGTGCCTGGAGTTTGAGGGGACAGGCTAAACTTTATAATTCACCCCTCCACTTT. The variable domain in full, completed from reference TRBV30 and TRBJ1-6, reads SQTIHQWPATLVQPVGSPLSLECTVEGTSNPNLYWYRQAAGRGLQLLFYSVGIGQISSEVPQNLSASRPQDRQFILSSKKLLLSDSGFYLCAWSLRGQAKLYNSPLHFGNGTRLTVT.

A remark on this clone: One junction end disagrees with the germline gene, perhaps due to a read error. The chain uses TRBV5-4 and TRBJ2-5; weak D call: TRBD2 (6 bases). Germline CDR1 and CDR2: SGHNT and YYREEE (reference sequence). The CDR3 has 17 residues. CDR3 protein: CASSQGPAAGTQKTQYF. DNA for the CDR3: TGCGCCAGCAGCCAAGGGCCTGCCGCGGGAACCCAGAAGACCCAGTACTTC. Complete variable domain (other parts from reference TRBV5-4 and TRBJ2-5): ETGVTQSPTHLIKTRGQQVTLRCSSQSGHNTVSWYQQALGQGPQFIFQYYREEENGRGNFPPRFSGLQFPNYSSELNVNALELDDSALYLCASSQGPAAGTQKTQYFGPGTRLLVL.

This sequence joins TRBV6-1 and TRBJ1-2; D might be TRBD1 (6 bases). Germline values: CDR1 MNHNS, CDR2 SASEGT. There are 14 residues in the CDR3. Trimming stripped 5 bases from V and 5 bases from J, with 15 bases between. This chain's CDR3 is CASSTQGSLYGYTF. The CDR3 coding sequence is TGTGCCAGCAGTACACAGGGTAGCCTGTATGGCTACACCTTC.

The V and J genes are TRBV10-3 and TRBJ1-2; D not certain. Germline values: CDR1 ENHRY, CDR2 SYGVKD. This CDR3 spans 13 amino acids. Trimming stripped 6 bases from V and 6 bases from J, with 14 bases between. CDR3 residues: CAIRFAIEDGYTF. CDR3 bases: TGTGCCATCAGATTCGCTATCGAGGATGGCTACACCTTC.

By share of the sample, this clone is medium-sized. The chain couples TRBV27 to TRBJ1-1; 8 bases fit TRBD1. Germline CDR1 and CDR2: MNHEY and SMNVEV (reference sequence). This CDR3 is built from 12 residues. After removal of 6 bases from V and 4 bases from J, the junction contained 1 base not matched to a gene. For the CDR3, the DNA is TGTGCCAGCAGGACAGGGGCCACTGAAGCTTTCTTT. Its translation: CASRTGATEAFF.

V usage is TRBV7-9 and J usage is TRBJ1-4; maybe TRBD1 (6 bases). The CDR3 consists of 14 residues. V dropped 5 bases and J dropped 4 bases, with 11 bases sitting between them. Germline V gene sequence: CDR1 SEHNR, CDR2 FQNEAQ (reference sequence). CDR3 protein: CASSPQGLNEKLFF. CDR3 bases: TGTGCCAGCAGCCCGCAGGGGCTTAATGAAAAACTGTTTTTT.

The rearrangement links TRBV10-3 to TRBJ2-1; TRBD2 matches at 9 bases. The CDR3 sequence is 18 residues long. V lost 6 bases and J lost 6; bases outside the gene matches: 18. CDR1 is ENHRY, CDR2 SYGVKD, per germline. The CDR3 here is CAIRRGRTIAGAFNEQFF. CDR3 sequence (DNA): TGTGCCATCAGAAGGGGTAGGACCATAGCGGGGGCCTTCAATGAGCAGTTCTTC.

The chain uses TRBV11-3 and TRBJ2-1; maybe TRBD1 (6 bases). Germline lookup yields CDR1 SGHNT and CDR2 YENEEA. The CDR3 spans 15 residues. Trimming took 8 bases from V and 0 from J, leaving 14 bases between them. CDR3 DNA sequence: TGTGCCAGCTCAAAAACAGGGAGCTCCTACAATGAGCAGTTCTTC. Translating it yields CASSKTGSSYNEQFF.

The J gene is TRBJ2-3, the V gene TRBV2, with D unclear. The CDR3 extends over 13 amino acids. Germline CDR1 is SNHLY and CDR2 is FYNNEI. V was pared by 9 bases and J by 5 bases, with 15 bases between. The CDR3 coding sequence is TGTGCCAGGCGCGGCAGTACGGTAGATACGCAGTATTTT. It translates to CARRGSTVDTQYF.

The chain has TRBV5-4 and TRBJ2-1, with TRBD1 matching 7 bases. Unmatched junction bases numbered 4, after V lost 2 bases and J lost 8 bases. Germline CDR1 is SGHNT and CDR2 is YYREEE (reference sequence). The length of the CDR3 is 13 residues. The DNA for the CDR3 is TGTGCCAGCAGCTTCAGGACAGGCTATGAGCAGTTCTTC. It codes for CASSFRTGYEQFF. Full variable domain (missing parts from reference TRBV5-4 and TRBJ2-1): ETGVTQSPTHLIKTRGQQVTLRCSSQSGHNTVSWYQQALGQGPQFIFQYYREEENGRGNFPPRFSGLQFPNYSSELNVNALELDDSALYLCASSFRTGYEQFFGPGTRLTVL.